The rows below give T cell receptor beta chains drawn from one sample of a study of blood T cell repertoires in COVID-19. This table comes from immunoSEQ multiplex PCR, and its TCRdb copy is limited to in-frame clones, with some not included. In the table there are about 220,000 clones, 84% of which are singletons. Sequenced sample: peripheral blood. These receptors were collected from a woman aged 55-70 years who had recovered from COVID-19. Each CDR3 is given with its conserved first and last residue. D genes are given only for firm matches. A clone size is listed for some rows: how often the clone was seen (once, few, many), or a class if it is expanded.

.	.	TRBV25-1	TRBJ1-6	CASSESGGSYNSPLHF	TGTGCCAGCAGTGAATCCGGGGGCTCCTATAATTCACCCCTCCACTTT
.	TRBD1	TRBV18	TRBJ1-1	CASSRGTGGNTEAFF	TGTGCCAGCTCAAGAGGGACAGGGGGTAACACTGAAGCTTTCTTT
.	.	TRBV6-5	TRBJ1-1	CASRKQGNTEAFF	TGTGCCAGCAGGAAACAGGGCAACACTGAAGCTTTCTTT
few	.	TRBV5-6	TRBJ1-4	CASSLPPGEKLFF	TGTGCCAGCAGCTTGCCCCCGGGAGAAAAACTGTTTTTT
.	.	TRBV6-2/TRBV6-3	TRBJ1-1	CASSYSMHAGGTEAFF	TGTGCCAGCAGTTACTCGATGCACGCCGGAGGCACTGAAGCTTTCTTT
once	TRBD1	TRBV4-2	TRBJ2-5	CASSQAFRQGRETQYF	TGTGCCAGCAGCCAAGCGTTCCGACAGGGGCGGGAGACCCAGTACTTC
.	.	TRBV19	TRBJ2-5	CASSPTGTQETQYF	TGTGCCAGTAGTCCGACAGGAACCCAAGAGACCCAGTACTTC
.	TRBD2	TRBV19	TRBJ2-3	CASSMPGGGRTQYF	TGTGCCAGTAGTATGCCCGGGGGGGGGCGAACGCAGTATTTT
.	.	TRBV11-2	TRBJ2-1	CASSLIVTAYNEQFF	TGTGCCAGCAGCTTAATTGTTACAGCCTACAATGAGCAGTTCTTC
.	TRBD1	TRBV27	TRBJ1-1	CASSLSGQGLGSTEAFF	TGTGCCAGCAGTTTATCGGGACAGGGGTTAGGGTCCACTGAAGCTTTCTTT
once	.	TRBV29-1	TRBJ2-7	CSVEGQGLHEQYF	TGCAGCGTTGAAGGGCAGGGTCTGCACGAGCAGTACTTC
.	TRBD2	TRBV7-9	TRBJ2-3	CASSSGPGLTIDTQYF	TGTGCCAGCAGCTCTGGGCCGGGACTAACCATCGATACGCAGTATTTT
.	.	TRBV30	TRBJ1-2	CAWSVAGNYGYTF	TGTGCCTGGAGTGTGGCGGGAAACTATGGCTACACCTTC
.	TRBD2	TRBV27	TRBJ2-3	CASSSPGSGGPDTQYF	TGTGCCAGCAGTTCCCCAGGTAGCGGGGGGCCAGATACGCAGTATTTT
.	TRBD1	TRBV28	TRBJ1-6	CASRTSTGINSPLHF	TGTGCCAGCCGAACTTCGACAGGGATTAATTCACCCCTCCACTTT
.	TRBD2	TRBV30	TRBJ2-1	CAWTLGSGDYEQFF	TGTGCCTGGACCCTAGGTAGCGGGGATTACGAGCAGTTCTTC
few	.	TRBV18	TRBJ1-3	CASSRQQGSGNTIYF	TGTGCCAGCTCCAGGCAACAGGGCTCTGGAAACACCATATATTTT
.	TRBD2	TRBV29-1	TRBJ2-1	CSVERGGLNEQFF	TGCAGCGTTGAGCGGGGGGGCCTCAATGAGCAGTTCTTC
many	.	TRBV6-2/TRBV6-3	TRBJ2-3	CASSYGGGEADTQYF	TGTGCCAGCAGTTATGGTGGGGGCGAGGCAGATACGCAGTATTTT
few	.	TRBV9	TRBJ2-5	CASSPTGGMETQYF	TGTGCCAGCAGCCCGACCGGGGGTATGGAGACCCAGTACTTC
.	.	TRBV12-5	TRBJ2-1	CASLMADAVSSYNEQFF	TGTGCTAGTCTCATGGCCGATGCGGTTAGCTCCTACAATGAGCAGTTCTTC
.	.	TRBV4-1	TRBJ1-1	CASSRSATQGSTEAFF	TGCGCCAGCAGCCGTAGTGCTACCCAGGGGAGCACTGAAGCTTTCTTT
.	TRBD1	TRBV6-5	TRBJ1-2	CASSKTGVYGYTF	TGTGCCAGCAGTAAGACAGGGGTCTATGGCTACACCTTC
.	.	TRBV20-1	TRBJ2-1	CSASALSGVEFF	TGCAGTGCTAGTGCGCTTAGCGGCGTCGAGTTCTTC
.	TRBD2	TRBV2	TRBJ2-7	CASSEARWGTNTYEQYF	TGTGCCAGCAGTGAAGCGCGATGGGGGACTAACACCTACGAGCAGTACTTC
.	TRBD2	TRBV19	TRBJ2-2	CASSIGTSGHTGELFF	TGTGCCAGTAGTATCGGGACTAGCGGACACACCGGGGAGCTGTTTTTT
.	.	TRBV4-1	TRBJ1-1	CASSQGTDRNTEAFF	TGCGCCAGCAGCCAAGGTACAGACAGGAACACTGAAGCTTTCTTT
.	TRBD1	TRBV7-3	TRBJ1-1	CASSWGQGPLGEAFF	TGTGCCAGCAGCTGGGGACAGGGTCCATTGGGTGAAGCTTTCTTT
once	TRBD1	TRBV18	TRBJ2-1	CASSSTGGNEQFF	TGTGCCAGCTCATCTACAGGGGGCAATGAGCAGTTCTTC
.	.	TRBV27	TRBJ2-2	CASSPQSPGANTGELFF	TGTGCCAGCAGTCCACAAAGTCCGGGGGCGAACACCGGGGAGCTGTTTTTT
.	TRBD2	TRBV5-1	TRBJ2-1	CASSLLAGGPSYNEQFF	TGCGCCAGCAGCTTGTTAGCGGGGGGACCCTCCTACAATGAGCAGTTCTTC
.	TRBD1	TRBV2	TRBJ1-1	CASRTGEVTEAFF	TGTGCCAGCAGGACAGGGGAAGTGACTGAAGCTTTCTTT
.	TRBD1	TRBV12-5	TRBJ1-6	CASGLGGTGRTYNSPLHF	TGTGCTAGTGGTTTGGGCGGGACAGGGAGGACCTATAATTCACCCCTCCACTTT
.	.	TRBV7-2	TRBJ1-4	CASSFGGAYEKLFF	TGTGCCAGCAGCTTTGGCGGTGCTTATGAAAAACTGTTTTTT
.	TRBD2	TRBV2	TRBJ2-3	CASIALSGGAEGNTQYF	TGTGCCAGCATCGCCCTTAGCGGGGGGGCCGAGGGTAATACGCAGTATTTT
once	.	TRBV24-1	TRBJ2-7	CATSDPISYEQYF	TGTGCCACCAGTGACCCTATATCCTACGAGCAGTACTTC
.	.	TRBV4-1	TRBJ1-3	CASSHQRMGQRSGNTIYF	TGCGCCAGCAGCCATCAAAGAATGGGCCAGAGAAGTGGAAACACCATATATTTT
.	.	TRBV6-5	TRBJ2-7	CASGLSDRWPGGQYF	TGTGCCAGCGGGCTTTCTGACAGGTGGCCCGGCGGGCAGTACTTC
.	.	TRBV7-9	TRBJ1-2	CASSLNRGDYGYTF	TGTGCCAGCAGCCTCAACCGGGGGGACTATGGCTACACCTTC
.	.	TRBV5-6	TRBJ2-1	CASSLAGGMSSYNEQFF	TGTGCCAGCAGCTTGGCCGGGGGAATGTCCTCCTACAATGAGCAGTTCTTC
.	TRBD2	TRBV3-1/TRBV3-2	TRBJ2-1	CASSQAGGVWDEQFF	TGTGCCAGCAGCCAAGCTGGGGGGGTCTGGGATGAGCAGTTCTTC
few	.	TRBV5-1	TRBJ1-2	CASSLAPQEGYTF	TGCGCCAGCAGCTTGGCCCCACAGGAGGGCTACACCTTC
.	.	TRBV3-1/TRBV3-2	TRBJ1-2	CASSQDFARDGYTF	TGTGCCAGCAGCCAAGATTTTGCCCGGGATGGCTACACCTTC
.	.	TRBV11-3	TRBJ2-5	CASSSGTRGGTQYF	TGTGCCAGCAGCTCCGGGACCCGGGGAGGGACCCAGTACTTC